This TCR beta chain was observed in a study of low-dose radiotherapy and immunotherapy resistance in tumors. Turning to the study itself: The study delivered 0.5 Gy per fraction every 2 weeks to Cohort 1, totaling 6.5 Gy. One day before radiation and immunotherapy, intravenous cyclophosphamide 200 mg/m2 was administered, with this repeated every two weeks.

The table lists this clonotype with many counts. Time point reported: after trial treatment. Treatment described: LDRT plus nivolumab, ipilimumab, low-dose cyclophosphamide and aspirin (RACIN trial). Low-dose radiotherapy, low-dose cyclophosphamide, aspirin, ipilimumab and nivolumab were all given to the donors. TRAV- and TRBV-specific primers, spanning alpha and beta chains, primed first-strand cDNA. With a constant-region primer and a V-primer adapter, TCRs were subjected to approximately 18 PCR cycles of amplification. TCRdb fed the reads into MiXCR, producing one record per CDR3 protein. The table includes 95,000 to 100,000 distinct CDR3 sequences, less than 25% detected once. The CDR3 length is 17 residues. V dropped 4 bases and J dropped 0 bases, with 14 bases sitting between them. CDR1 and CDR2 (germline): SGHRS, YFSETQ.

The gene calls are TRBV5-1 and TRBJ2-6; no definite D call. The sequence came from a male donor with prostate cancer. The sample was PBMCs, taken after low-dose radiotherapy plus immunotherapy. The CDR3, as DNA: TGCGCCAGCAGCCCCTACCAGGCCTACTCTGGGGCCAACGTCCTGACTTTC. It specifies CASSPYQAYSGANVLTF.